Below, 17 T cell receptor beta chains from the same sample are listed, as sequenced in a study of blood T cell repertoires in COVID-19. TCRdb's copy holds only in-frame clones and misses some; the assay was immunoSEQ multiplex PCR. The sample has 250,000 to 350,000 clones, roughly 87% seen once. Sequencing was performed on PBMCs or T cells enriched from blood (not recorded which). The receptor set was obtained from a woman aged 25 to 45 who had recovered from COVID-19.

The chain has TRBV15 and TRBJ2-7, with 9 bases identical to TRBD1. The germline gives CDR1 LNHNV, CDR2 YYDKDF (reference sequence). This CDR3 is 17 amino acids long. V lost 5 bases to trimming and J lost 0 bases; unmatched junction nucleotides: 11. The CDR3 region is CATSFWTGAPSSYEQYF. CDR3 DNA: TGTGCCACCAGCTTTTGGACAGGGGCCCCATCCTCCTACGAGCAGTACTTC.

The rearrangement uses TRBV19 and TRBJ1-6, with no clear D. Per germline, CDR1 LNHDA and CDR2 SQIVND (reference sequence). The CDR3 loop spans 13 amino acids. V was cut by 7 bases and J by 7 bases, with 11 bases left in between. The chain's CDR3 is CASTNSKNSPLHF. The CDR3 nucleotides read TGTGCCAGTACTAACAGTAAAAATTCACCCCTCCACTTT.

The J gene is TRBJ2-3, the V gene TRBV5-6; 8 bases agree with TRBD2. There are 16 residues in the CDR3. Germline-derived CDR1 and CDR2 are SGHDT and YYEEEE. V was clipped by 0 bases and J by 3 bases; unmatched bases: 6. The CDR3 sequence: CASSLVDGGATDTQYF. DNA of the CDR3: TGTGCCAGCAGCTTGGTCGACGGGGGGGCAACAGATACGCAGTATTTT.

The chain couples TRBV5-8 to TRBJ1-5; the match to TRBD1 covers 7 bases. V trimming: 1 base; J trimming: 6 bases; junction bases outside the gene matches: 7. The germline V gene encodes CDR1 SGHTS and CDR2 YDEGEE. The CDR3 length is 15 residues. CDR3 bases: TGTGCCAGCAGCTTGACAGGGGTGGGGAGTCAGCCCCAGCATTTT. Protein product: CASSLTGVGSQPQHF.

The chain links TRBV7-8 to TRBJ1-2; TRBD1 aligns across 7 bases. The CDR3 extends over 15 amino acids. With V trimmed by 0 bases and J by 5 bases, 6 bases remained unmatched. Germline values: CDR1 SGHVS, CDR2 FQNEAQ. CDR3 protein: CASSLALTGSYGYTF. The CDR3 nucleotides read TGTGCCAGCAGCTTAGCCCTGACAGGGTCGTATGGCTACACCTTC.

The rearrangement joins TRBV19 to TRBJ2-2, with D possibly TRBD2 on 6 matching bases. V gave up 6 bases and J gave up 3 bases, with 23 bases separating them. The CDR3 is 18 residues long. Germline CDR1 LNHDA, CDR2 SQIVND (reference sequence). The CDR3, as DNA: TGTGCCAGTAGCCCACCTGGGGGGTTCCCCGGGGACACCGGGGAGCTGTTTTTT. Translation gives CASSPPGGFPGDTGELFF.

The rearrangement links TRBV4-1 to TRBJ1-1; 8 nucleotides line up with TRBD1. Losses at the gene ends were 0 bases for V and 10 bases for J; bases not matched to a gene: 4. Germline CDR1 reads MGHRA; CDR2 reads YSYEKL. This CDR3 has 13 amino acids. CDR3 DNA: TGCGCCAGCAGCCAAGATCATGGACAGGGAGCTTTCTTT. Protein product: CASSQDHGQGAFF.

The rearrangement links TRBV19 to TRBJ1-5; D is possibly TRBD1 (6 bases). Trimming stripped 4 bases from V and 11 bases from J, with 15 bases between. CDR3 length: 13 amino acids. Germline CDR1 reads LNHDA; CDR2 reads SQIVND (reference sequence). The CDR3 sequence is CASSTRGLLSQHF. CDR3 nucleotides: TGTGCCAGTAGTACCAGGGGCCTGCTGTCCCAGCATTTT.

The DNA of the CDR3 is TGTGCCAGCAGCTCCCGGAGGGGGGAGGGGTCGGGAACTGAAGCTTTCTTT. Its protein is CASSSRRGEGSGTEAFF. The V and J genes are TRBV11-3 and TRBJ1-1; D is perhaps TRBD1 (6 bases). Germline V gene data show CDR1 as SGHNT and CDR2 as YENEEA. V was shortened by 4 bases and J by 5 bases, with 23 bases between the two germline ends. This CDR3 is built from 17 residues.

The chain links TRBV29-1 to TRBJ2-3; 7 nucleotides align to TRBD2. CDR3 length equals 18 residues. Per the germline V gene, CDR1 is SQVTM and CDR2 is ANQGSEA. The junction had 16 bases not matched to a gene; V was cut back by 4 bases and J by 0 bases. CDR3 in amino acids: CSVARPSGALPSTDTQYF. The CDR3 region has the DNA TGCAGCGTTGCCCGCCCCAGCGGGGCCCTCCCGAGCACAGATACGCAGTATTTT.

CDR3 nucleotide sequence: TGTGCCAGCTCACCACTCCAGGGCAACACCGGGGAGCTGTTTTTT. This encodes CASSPLQGNTGELFF. This chain links TRBV18 with TRBJ2-2; D may be TRBD1 (5 bases). The CDR3 covers 15 residues. Per germline, CDR1 KGHSH and CDR2 LQKENI. Trimming removed 1 base at V and 2 bases at J, with 8 bases between.

The table lists this clone with a count of one. The chain combines TRBV9 with TRBJ1-2; D gene uncertain. This CDR3 comprises 15 residues. Trimming cost V 0 bases and J 7 bases, with 16 bases left between them. Germline CDR1 is SGDLS and CDR2 is YYNGEE. The DNA of the CDR3 is TGTGCCAGCAGCGTAGGAGGGTCGGTTATCGGTGGCTACACCTTC. It translates to CASSVGGSVIGGYTF.

V gene TRBV12-5 combines with J gene TRBJ2-5; D perhaps matches TRBD1 (6 bases). CDR3 length equals 15 residues. Trimming stripped 5 bases from V and 2 bases from J, with 15 bases between. The V gene's germline CDR1 is LGHNT and CDR2 FRNRAP. CDR3 bases: TGTGCTAGTGGTCCCTCCGTGGGACATCAAGAGACCCAGTACTTC. Translation: CASGPSVGHQETQYF.

This chain links TRBV30 with TRBJ2-7; the D gene is possibly TRBD2 (7 bases). Germline V gives CDR1 GTSNPN, CDR2 SVGIG (reference sequence). This CDR3 region has 14 residues. Trimming took off 0 bases at V and 2 bases at J, with 11 bases between the two ends. The CDR3 here is CAWSVIGGPYEQYF. Written as DNA, the CDR3 is TGTGCCTGGAGTGTAATCGGGGGGCCCTACGAGCAGTACTTC. The complete variable domain, with remaining parts taken from reference TRBV30 and TRBJ2-7, reads SQTIHQWPATLVQPVGSPLSLECTVEGTSNPNLYWYRQAAGRGLQLLFYSVGIGQISSEVPQNLSASRPQDRQFILSSKKLLLSDSGFYLCAWSVIGGPYEQYFGPGTRLTVT.

The rearrangement uses TRBV6-5 and TRBJ2-1; TRBD2 might be the D (5 bases). Germline-derived CDR1 and CDR2 are MNHEY and SVGAGI. The V end lost 0 bases, the J end lost 9 bases, and 15 bases lay between the germline ends. The CDR3 totals 15 residues. The CDR3 region has the DNA TGTGCCAGCAGTTACTCGATCCGGGGATCGGTTGAGCAGTTCTTC. This translates into CASSYSIRGSVEQFF.

This clone was seen once. The V call is TRBV11-2, the J call TRBJ2-2; D ambiguous. The CDR3 is 10 residues long. With 10 bases removed from V and 6 bases from J, the gap between germline ends came to 6 bases. Germline V lookup: CDR1 SGHAT, CDR2 FQNNGV. The CDR3 bases are TGTGCCACCTCAGCCGGGGAGCTGTTTTTT. Translating gives CATSAGELFF.

This clone was picked up one time. The rearrangement uses TRBV19 and TRBJ1-2, with 8 bases lining up with TRBD1. The CDR3 consists of 13 residues. After removal of 7 bases from V and 7 bases from J, the junction contained 8 bases not matched to a gene. The V gene's germline CDR1 is LNHDA and CDR2 SQIVND (reference sequence). CDR3 in amino acids: CASTPGQGAGYTF. The CDR3 coding sequence is TGTGCCAGTACCCCCGGACAGGGCGCTGGCTACACCTTC.